This entry is about one T cell receptor beta chain. The antigen remains unidentified. This entry belongs to a study of monozygotic twins with inflammatory bowel disease. Study results and caveats: Findings did not support one strong IBD-associated signal or clonotype.

The germline V gene encodes CDR1 PRHDT and CDR2 FYEKMQ (reference sequence). The CDR3 sequence is 15 residues long. One entry per CDR3 protein, without DNA, is what TCRdb gives after re-calling the 5' RACE reads. In total, the table holds 440,000 or so distinct CDR3 sequences. The gene calls are TRBV13 and TRBJ2-1; TCRdb calls TRBD2, which cannot be checked without DNA. The source is a human donor with ulcerative colitis or Crohn's disease, or a healthy co-twin of an affected twin (not recorded which). Material: blood. The CDR3 here is CASSLGLAGGDEQFF.